Presented here are 29 T cell receptor beta chains from one specimen sequenced in a study of T-cell reconstitution after alpha-beta-depleted transplantation in children. Unique molecular identifiers featured in how the TCRbeta library was prepared. TCRdb processed the PCR reads anew with MiXCR; each CDR3 protein has one entry. The sample has 210,000 or so distinct CDR3 sequences; about 9.2% are singletons. The input for sequencing was PBMCs from the stem cell graft donor, taken from the stem cell graft. All receptors come from a human donor who donated a stem cell graft to a child with acute lymphoblastic leukemia.

This clonotype has ten or more counts. The chain combines TRBV29-1 with TRBJ1-4, with D unclear. Germline CDR1 is SQVTM and CDR2 is ANQGSEA. The CDR3 is 11 amino acids. Trimming removed 6 bases at V and 5 bases at J, with 7 bases between. CDR3 loop: CSVIGNEKLFF. The CDR3 coding sequence is TGCAGCGTAATCGGAAATGAAAAACTGTTTTTT.

J is TRBJ2-7 and V is TRBV7-9; D unclear. The V gene's germline CDR1 is SEHNR and CDR2 FQNEAQ (reference sequence). Trimming took 8 bases from V and 0 from J, leaving 11 bases between them. The CDR3 loop spans 13 amino acids. CDR3 protein: CASGPGHSYEQYF. The CDR3 coding sequence is TGTGCCAGCGGCCCCGGGCACTCCTACGAGCAGTACTTC. The full variable domain, with the rest looked up from reference TRBV7-9 and TRBJ2-7, is DTGVSQNPRHKITKRGQNVTFRCDPISEHNRLYWYRQTLGQGPEFLTYFQNEAQLEKSRLLSDRFSAERPKGSFSTLEIQRTEQGDSAMYLCASGPGHSYEQYFGPGTRLTVT.

This clonotype showed up just a few times. The chain carries TRBV10-3 and TRBJ1-1; D is unresolved. Germline assignment: CDR1 ENHRY and CDR2 SYGVKD. V dropped 2 bases and J dropped 5 bases, with 6 bases sitting between them. The CDR3 contains 12 residues. The CDR3 loop is CAISEGATEAFF. The DNA for the CDR3 is TGTGCCATCAGTGAGGGAGCGACTGAAGCTTTCTTT.

This clonotype was seen a handful of times. The rearrangement uses TRBV2 and TRBJ1-5; no reliable D call. CDR3 length: 14 residues. V lost 0 bases, J lost 3 bases, and 6 bases lay in between. Germline loops: CDR1 SNHLY, CDR2 FYNNEI. The CDR3 DNA reads TGTGCCAGCAGTGAAGCCATACCCAATCAGCCCCAGCATTTT. It yields the protein CASSEAIPNQPQHF.

This clonotype has a count of ten or more. CDR3 loop: CASSAGQHYNEQFF. CDR3 in DNA: TGTGCCAGCAGTGCGGGACAGCACTACAATGAGCAGTTCTTC. V and J are TRBV2 and TRBJ2-1, with 7 nucleotides matching TRBD1. CDR1 and CDR2 (germline): SNHLY, FYNNEI. The CDR3 has 14 amino acids. Unmatched junction bases numbered 3, after V lost 4 bases and J lost 3 bases.

J is TRBJ1-2 and V is TRBV29-1; the D is unclear. V was trimmed by 6 bases and J by 5 bases, leaving 10 bases between them. This CDR3 comprises 11 residues. Germline V gene lookup returns CDR1 SQVTM and CDR2 ANQGSEA. The CDR3 DNA follows: TGCAGCGTAGCGGACGCGTATGGCTACACCTTC. Amino acid sequence: CSVADAYGYTF.

In its sample, this clonotype was seen a few times. The chain links TRBV20-1 to TRBJ2-4, with D unclear. The CDR3 is 15 amino acids. Germline V gene data show CDR1 as DFQATT and CDR2 as SNEGSKA (reference sequence). Between the trimmed V and J ends, which lost 3 bases and 1 base, there was a span of 13 bases. The CDR3 nucleotides read TGCAGTGCTAGTTTGTGGAGAGTGGCCAAAAACATTCAGTACTTC. Translation gives CSASLWRVAKNIQYF.

At least ten counts were recorded for this clonotype. The chain is built from TRBV20-1 and TRBJ2-7; D unclear. The CDR3 contains 10 residues. Germline CDR1 DFQATT, CDR2 SNEGSKA (reference sequence). The V and J ends lost 5 bases and 4 bases respectively, with 6 bases between them. The CDR3 sequence is CSAFAYEQYF. DNA of the CDR3: TGCAGTGCTTTCGCGTACGAGCAGTACTTC.

In its sample, this clonotype was seen many times. This rearrangement joins TRBV11-1 to TRBJ2-1; unclear D gene. CDR1 and CDR2 from the germline V gene are SGHAT and FQDESV (reference sequence). V was clipped by 4 bases and J by 10 bases, with 14 bases between them. The CDR3 length is 13 residues. In DNA, the CDR3 is TGTGCCAGCAGCTCCACCGTCGGGTCGGAGCAGTTCTTC. Encoded protein: CASSSTVGSEQFF.

This chain joins TRBV5-1 and TRBJ2-2, with D possibly being TRBD1 (5 bases). This CDR3 region has 17 residues. Trimming cost V 4 bases and J 3 bases, with 19 bases left between them. Germline lookup yields CDR1 SGHRS and CDR2 YFSETQ. CDR3 sequence reads: CASSPVVRGGDTGELFF. CDR3 bases: TGCGCCAGCAGCCCGGTCGTTAGGGGCGGCGACACCGGGGAGCTGTTTTTT. Complete variable domain (other parts from reference TRBV5-1 and TRBJ2-2): KAGVTQTPRYLIKTRGQQVTLSCSPISGHRSVSWYQQTPGQGLQFLFEYFSETQRNKGNFPGRFSGRQFSNSRSEMNVSTLELGDSALYLCASSPVVRGGDTGELFFGEGSRLTVL.

This clonotype was counted at least ten times. The rearrangement links TRBV11-1 to TRBJ2-5; D uncertain. The CDR3 totals 13 residues. Germline V gene lookup returns CDR1 SGHAT and CDR2 FQDESV (reference sequence). Trimming shortened V by 8 bases and J by 1 base, and 11 bases separated the two germline ends. For the CDR3, the DNA is TGTGCCAGCTCCCTCGGTGCCCAAGAGACCCAGTACTTC. Its translation is CASSLGAQETQYF. Looking up the rest from reference TRBV11-1 and TRBJ2-5 gives the full variable domain: EAEVAQSPRYKITEKSQAVAFWCDPISGHATLYWYRQILGQGPELLVQFQDESVVDDSQLPKDRFSAERLKGVDSTLKIQPAELGDSAMYLCASSLGAQETQYFGPGTRLLVL.

This clonotype was detected ten times or more. The chain joins TRBV6-5 to TRBJ1-5, with TRBD1 matching 7 bases. The germline V gene has CDR1 MNHEY and CDR2 SVGAGI. This CDR3 is built from 15 residues. V shed 6 bases and J 4 bases; nucleotides not matched to a gene: 9. DNA for the CDR3: TGTGCCAGCAGAACGAGTGGGACAGTGAATCAGCCCCAGCATTTT. It specifies CASRTSGTVNQPQHF.

Written as DNA, the CDR3 is TGCGCCAGCAGCCCGGGAGGGTTCGGAGGGACCAACTATGGCTACACCTTC. Amino acid sequence: CASSPGGFGGTNYGYTF. J is TRBJ1-2 and V is TRBV5-1; D is perhaps TRBD1 (5 bases). This CDR3 contains 17 residues. The germline CDR1 and CDR2 sequences are SGHRS and YFSETQ. V lost 4 bases and J 2 bases, leaving 21 bases between the germline ends.

This clonotype came up many times. The chain is built from TRBV10-3 and TRBJ2-7; unclear D gene. Germline CDR1 ENHRY, CDR2 SYGVKD. The CDR3 length is 15 residues. V was cut by 0 bases and J by 6 bases, with 15 bases left in between. The DNA of the CDR3 is TGTGCCATCAGTGAGTCAATTCGGTTGGGCCTCGAGCAGTACTTC. Protein: CAISESIRLGLEQYF.

This clonotype has more than one count but fewer than ten. V usage is TRBV27 and J usage is TRBJ2-1; 11 bases map to TRBD2. The germline gives CDR1 MNHEY, CDR2 SMNVEV (reference sequence). V trimming: 3 bases; J trimming: 4 bases; junction bases outside the gene matches: 5. The CDR3 is 16 residues long. CDR3 sequence (DNA): TGTGCCAGCAGTTTTAGCGGGGGGGCCGGGTACAATGAGCAGTTCTTC. Protein sequence: CASSFSGGAGYNEQFF.

This clonotype was counted at least ten times. The chain couples TRBV28 to TRBJ1-2; D is unclear. The length of the CDR3 is 13 residues. Deletions cut 4 bases from V and 4 bases from J, with 10 bases between. The germline gives CDR1 MDHEN, CDR2 SYDVKM. The CDR3 loop is CASSSRGIYGYTF. The DNA of the CDR3 is TGTGCCAGCAGTTCACGGGGTATCTATGGCTACACCTTC.

This clonotype was seen at least ten times. The chain joins TRBV10-3 to TRBJ2-1; D gene unclear. This CDR3 contains 12 residues. Germline V CDR1 and CDR2: ENHRY, SYGVKD. The V gene lost 6 bases and the J gene lost 6 bases, with 9 bases spanning the gap. Here the CDR3 DNA reads TGTGCCATCAGGGCTCCGGGCAATGAGCAGTTCTTC. This translates into CAIRAPGNEQFF.

This clonotype was detected ten times or more. The chain uses TRBV4-3 and TRBJ2-1; a weak D match, TRBD2 (5 bases). Trimming stripped 0 bases from V and 5 bases from J, with 8 bases between. CDR1 is LGHNA and CDR2 is YSLEER in the germline V gene. The length of the CDR3 is 14 residues. CDR3 protein: CASSQELGNNEQFF. The DNA for the CDR3 is TGCGCCAGCAGCCAAGAACTCGGGAACAATGAGCAGTTCTTC.

This chain connects TRBV7-6 to TRBJ2-2; no clear D. CDR3 length: 17 amino acids. Germline loops: CDR1 SGHVS, CDR2 FNYEAQ. Trimming shortened V by 5 bases and J by 5 bases, and 21 bases separated the two germline ends. In DNA, the CDR3 is TGTGCCAGCAGCCTCCCATCGTCAGACGCTGCAACCGGGGAGCTGTTTTTT. It yields the protein CASSLPSSDAATGELFF. The whole variable domain, filled in from reference TRBV7-6 and TRBJ2-2, reads GAGVSQSPRYKVTKRGQDVALRCDPISGHVSLYWYRQALGQGPEFLTYFNYEAQQDKSGLPNDRFSAERPEGSISTLTIQRTEQRDSAMYRCASSLPSSDAATGELFFGEGSRLTVL.

This clonotype was observed many times. This chain joins TRBV6-5 and TRBJ2-2; the match to TRBD1 covers 8 bases. This CDR3 has 18 residues. The germline gives CDR1 MNHEY, CDR2 SVGAGI. V shed 4 bases, J shed 1 base, and the junction held 11 bases outside the gene matches. Written as DNA, the CDR3 is TGTGCCAGCAGTTTCCCAGGGGGCGCTCCCCAGAACACCGGGGAGCTGTTTTTT. Amino acids: CASSFPGGAPQNTGELFF.

This clonotype has a handful of counts. The chain couples TRBV7-9 to TRBJ1-1, with D hard to call. The CDR3 runs to 13 residues. In germline, CDR1 is SEHNR, CDR2 FQNEAQ (reference sequence). V was shortened by 3 bases and J by 6 bases, with 11 bases between the two germline ends. The DNA for the CDR3 is TGTGCCAGCAGCTTTACTCATCGTCCTGAAGCTTTCTTT. It translates to CASSFTHRPEAFF.

This clonotype was picked up many times. The V gene is TRBV29-1, the J gene TRBJ1-1; possibly TRBD1 for D (6 bases). CDR1 is SQVTM and CDR2 is ANQGSEA in the germline V gene. This CDR3 contains 15 residues. The V end lost 1 base, the J end lost 4 bases, and 16 bases lay between the germline ends. The CDR3 coding sequence is TGCAGCGTTGAAGTTGTGGGGGGGCTCGGCACTGAAGCTTTCTTT. It specifies CSVEVVGGLGTEAFF.

This clonotype was observed at least ten times. The chain uses TRBV20-1 and TRBJ2-1; 10 nucleotides line up with TRBD2. The germline CDR1 and CDR2 sequences are DFQATT and SNEGSKA (reference sequence). The CDR3 covers 16 residues. Trimming at V came to 1 base and at J to 3 bases, leaving 6 bases not matched to a gene. This chain's CDR3 is CSARGSGGAFYNEQFF. CDR3 DNA: TGCAGTGCTAGAGGCAGCGGGGGGGCCTTCTACAATGAGCAGTTCTTC.

This clonotype was counted ten times or more. The CDR3 DNA reads as TGTGCCAGCAGTTCCCTCACCCCGGACAGTGAAGTAATCTACGAGCAGTACTTC. Encoded protein: CASSSLTPDSEVIYEQYF. The V and J genes are TRBV6-2 or TRBV6-3 and TRBJ2-7; TRBD1 might be the D (6 bases). CDR1 is MNHEY and CDR2 is SVGEGT in the germline V gene. The ends were cut back, 4 bases at V and 3 bases at J, with 25 bases in the middle. The CDR3 has 18 amino acids.

This clonotype came up many times. The V call is TRBV5-4, the J call TRBJ2-3, with 15 bases matching TRBD2. V dropped 4 bases and J dropped 5; count of bases not matched to a gene: 5. This CDR3 spans 16 amino acids. CDR1 and CDR2 (germline): SGHNT, YYREEE (reference sequence). Here the CDR3 DNA reads TGTGCCAGCAGCGGGGGACTAGCGGGGGGAGGAGATACGCAGTATTTT. Its translation: CASSGGLAGGGDTQYF. The full variable domain, in which reference TRBV5-4 and TRBJ2-3 provide the parts outside the CDR3, is ETGVTQSPTHLIKTRGQQVTLRCSSQSGHNTVSWYQQALGQGPQFIFQYYREEENGRGNFPPRFSGLQFPNYSSELNVNALELDDSALYLCASSGGLAGGGDTQYFGPGTRLTVL.

There are a few counts of this clonotype. DNA for the CDR3: TGTGCCAGCAGCTTGTTCGACAGATCCTACGAGCAGTACTTC. It codes for CASSLFDRSYEQYF. The rearrangement joins TRBV11-2 to TRBJ2-7, with D possibly TRBD1 on 5 matching bases. V was shortened by 3 bases and J by 1 base, with 10 bases between the two germline ends. This CDR3 is built from 14 residues. CDR1 and CDR2 (germline): SGHAT, FQNNGV.

The J gene is TRBJ2-1, the V gene TRBV2; TRBD2 might be the D (6 bases). V shed 6 bases and J shed 9 bases, with 9 bases lying between them. The CDR3 is made up of 11 amino acids. Germline loops: CDR1 SNHLY, CDR2 FYNNEI. The CDR3 sequence: CASSPGGEQFF. CDR3 coding DNA: TGTGCCAGCAGCCCCGGGGGTGAGCAGTTCTTC.

Ten or more counts support this clonotype. The V gene is TRBV20-1, the J gene TRBJ2-7; 10 nucleotides agree with TRBD2. Per the germline V gene, CDR1 is DFQATT and CDR2 is SNEGSKA (reference sequence). Unmatched junction bases numbered 6, after V lost 5 bases and J lost 5 bases. The CDR3 has 13 amino acids. Here the CDR3 DNA reads TGCAGTGCTGCCCTAGCGGGGGTCAACGAGCAGTACTTC. As protein: CSAALAGVNEQYF.

This clonotype has a count of ten or more. The chain uses TRBV7-8 and TRBJ2-2; 10 nucleotides align to TRBD2. The CDR3 is made up of 16 amino acids. Germline V CDR1 and CDR2: SGHVS, FQNEAQ. V lost 0 bases to trimming and J lost 7 bases; unmatched junction nucleotides: 5. The DNA of the CDR3 is TGTGCCAGCAGCTTAGCGCCAGCGGGGGGGATCGGGGAGCTGTTTTTT. It yields the protein CASSLAPAGGIGELFF.